The sequence of this TCR beta chain was determined in a study of response to subunit inactivated influenza vaccine (dated by TCRdb to 2016 to 2018). About the investigation overall: Deep quantitative profiling of the T cell receptor repertoire was used in the study to follow responses to a trivalent subunit inactivated influenza vaccine.

Library creation used RT-PCR. Sequencing took place on an Illumina HiSeq 2500. TCRdb handled the public reads itself, with Q25 trimming in fastp and clone calling in MiXCR, and kept productive beta chains. When rows share a CDR3 protein, they turn into one entry using the most common DNA and genes. This sample holds around 320,000 distinct CDR3 sequences; approximately 23% were observed only once. The top ten clonotypes cover approximately 10% of the sample. Compared with germline, V lacks 1 base and J lacks 0 bases; bases without a gene match: 15. From its cysteine to its phenylalanine, the CDR3 spans 22 amino acids. The only DNA kept is the CDR3, 66 bases in frame from the first base. Based on the germline V gene (reference sequence), the CDR1 and CDR2 sequences are MNHEY and SMNVEV. The paper as a whole reports these results and caveats: According to the authors, only a limited number of new T cells may be recruited by each seasonal influenza vaccination.

This clonotype was counted between two and nine times. No cognate antigen has been identified for it. Base qualities are not recorded, but no much larger clone differs from it by a single base. This clonotype was obtained from a man aged 50 to 69 who received an inactivated influenza vaccine. Donor details come from another sample of the same person, matched by shared clones. This specimen was PBMCs from blood, taken around 22 months after vaccination. The sequence joins TRBV27 to TRBJ1-4; TRBD1 aligns with 12 central bases. The CDR3 region has the sequence CASSLYGTGGFGRYATNEKLFF. In nucleotide form, the sequence is TGTGCCAGCAGTTTATACGGGACAGGGGGCTTTGGACGTTACGCAACTAATGAAAAACTGTTTTTT.